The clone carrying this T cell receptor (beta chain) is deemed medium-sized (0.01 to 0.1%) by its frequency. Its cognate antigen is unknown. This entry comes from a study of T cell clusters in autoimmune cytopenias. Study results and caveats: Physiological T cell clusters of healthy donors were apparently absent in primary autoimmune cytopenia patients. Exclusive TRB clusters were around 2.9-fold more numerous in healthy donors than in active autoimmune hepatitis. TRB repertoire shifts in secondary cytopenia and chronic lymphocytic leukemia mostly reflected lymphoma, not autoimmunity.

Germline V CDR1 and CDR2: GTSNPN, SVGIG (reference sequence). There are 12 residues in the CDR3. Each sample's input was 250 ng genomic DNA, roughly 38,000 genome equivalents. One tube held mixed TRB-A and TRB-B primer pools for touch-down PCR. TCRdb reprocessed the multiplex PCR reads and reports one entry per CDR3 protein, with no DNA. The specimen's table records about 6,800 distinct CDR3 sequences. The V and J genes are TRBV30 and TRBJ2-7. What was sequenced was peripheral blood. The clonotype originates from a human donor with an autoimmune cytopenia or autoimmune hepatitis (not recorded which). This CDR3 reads CAWATGSYEQYF.